This T cell receptor (beta chain) was sequenced during a study of technical replicates of blood from a few donors. Profiled with immunoSEQ multiplex PCR; TCRdb holds only in-frame clones, not every one. Of about 100,000 clones listed, about 95% are singletons. V lost 0 bases and J 4 bases, leaving 13 bases between the germline ends. From germline, CDR1 is SGHAT and CDR2 FQNNGV. CDR3 length: 15 amino acids. The V call is TRBV11-2, the J call TRBJ2-7; a weak D match, TRBD2 (6 bases). The specimen sequenced was T cells isolated from PBMCs. This sequence originates from a human donor in good health. The CDR3 coding sequence is TGTGCCAGCAGCTTAGATGGGGCGGGGCGGTACGAGCAGTACTTC. Its translation: CASSLDGAGRYEQYF.